These 5 T cell receptor beta chains were sequenced from one sample in a study of Graves' ophthalmopathy and Graves' hyperthyroidism. Amplifying from RNA transcripts, the study obtained TCR beta CDR3 regions. HTBI primers primed a first-round RT-PCR, and a second-round multiplex PCR followed. TCRdb passed the multiplex PCR reads through MiXCR, listing each CDR3 protein once. Among about 370,000 distinct CDR3 sequences listed, about 18% were seen once. The sample was peripheral blood. The receptors stem from an adult woman with stable Graves' hyperthyroidism.

This clonotype was detected ten times or more. The chain recombines TRBV28 with TRBJ2-7, with D maybe TRBD2 (5 bases). CDR1 is MDHEN and CDR2 is SYDVKM in the germline V gene. The CDR3 runs to 13 residues. Trimming shortened V by 5 bases and J by 2 bases, and 10 bases separated the two germline ends. The CDR3 region is CASSAPGTYEQYF. Written as DNA, the CDR3 is TGTGCCAGCAGTGCACCGGGAACCTACGAGCAGTACTTC.

The chain uses TRBV28 and TRBJ2-1, with TRBD2 identical over 14 bases. Trimming at V came to 7 bases and at J to 8 bases, leaving 10 bases not matched to a gene. CDR3 size: 16 residues. In germline, CDR1 is MDHEN, CDR2 SYDVKM. The CDR3, as DNA: TGTGCCAGCACCCCCCGACTAGCGGGAGGGCCCGATGAGCAGTTCTTC. Translated, it gives CASTPRLAGGPDEQFF. The full variable domain, rest sourced from reference TRBV28 and TRBJ2-1, is DVKVTQSSRYLVKRTGEKVFLECVQDMDHENMFWYRQDPGLGLRLIYFSYDVKMKEKGDIPEGYSVSREKKERFSLILESASTNQTSMYLCASTPRLAGGPDEQFFGPGTRLTVL.

This clonotype was observed at least ten times. V usage is TRBV24-1 and J usage is TRBJ2-6; perhaps D is TRBD1 or TRBD2 (7 bases each). V was shortened by 4 bases and J by 4 bases, with 19 bases between the two germline ends. CDR1 and CDR2 from the germline V gene are KGHDR and SFDVKD. The CDR3 spans 18 residues. CDR3 in amino acids: CATSDTGDYGSGANVLTF. DNA for the CDR3: TGTGCCACCAGTGACACAGGGGACTACGGCTCCGGGGCCAACGTCCTGACTTTC.

With respect to this clonotype: A read error is possible here, since a much larger clone lies one base away. The chain links TRBV11-1 to TRBJ2-2; 7 bases fit TRBD2. Germline V gene sequence: CDR1 SGHAT, CDR2 FQDESV (reference sequence). This CDR3 is built from 18 residues. Written as DNA, the CDR3 is TGTGCCAGCAGCTTAGCCCCGGGACTAACGTTAAACACCGGGGAGCTGTGTTTT. Protein: CASSLAPGLTLNTGELCF.

Ten or more counts support this clonotype. CDR3 coding DNA: TGTGCCAGTGAACAGGGGAGGCAAGAGACCCAGTACTTC. Encoded protein: CASEQGRQETQYF. This chain links TRBV12-3 or TRBV12-4 with TRBJ2-5; possible D gene TRBD1, 7 bases. Deletions cut 9 bases from V and 2 bases from J, with 13 bases between. The CDR3 loop spans 13 amino acids.